The 10 T cell receptor beta chains reported below all come from one sample, sequenced in a study of blood T cell repertoires in COVID-19. Sequencing used immunoSEQ multiplex PCR; TCRdb keeps in-frame clones, though not all of them. The data contain 100,000 to 150,000 clones, about 85% of them singletons. Source material: peripheral blood. These TCRs come from a man aged 35 to 55 with active or convalescent COVID-19.

CDR3 sequence reads: CASSPNIGVLGGSYEQYF. DNA for the CDR3: TGTGCCAGCAGCCCAAATATTGGAGTCCTTGGCGGATCGTACGAGCAGTACTTC. V and J are TRBV6-2 or TRBV6-3 and TRBJ2-7, with D unclear. Germline V gene sequence: CDR1 MNHEY, CDR2 SVGEGT. The CDR3 sequence is 18 residues long. Deletions cut 6 bases from V and 4 bases from J, with 28 bases between.

The chain recombines TRBV5-6 with TRBJ2-2; D might be TRBD1 (6 bases). The CDR3 is 15 amino acids. V was trimmed by 4 bases and J by 7 bases, leaving 17 bases between them. The germline V gene has CDR1 SGHDT and CDR2 YYEEEE. Here the CDR3 reads CASSTGQPPGGELFF. Written as DNA, the CDR3 is TGTGCCAGCAGCACTGGACAGCCTCCTGGCGGGGAGCTGTTTTTT.

The genes are TRBV7-2 and TRBJ1-6; tentative D call: TRBD1 (5 bases). With 4 bases removed from V and 9 bases from J, the gap between germline ends came to 10 bases. Germline-derived CDR1 and CDR2 are SGHTA and FQGNSA. CDR3 length: 13 residues. CDR3 in DNA: TGTGCCAGCAGCTCAGGGTCTGTTTCACCCCTCCACTTT. It is translated as CASSSGSVSPLHF.

This clone has a handful of counts. The same CDR3 arises from other DNA sequences in this sample as well. The gene calls are TRBV18 and TRBJ1-5; D perhaps matches TRBD1 (5 bases). This CDR3 is 13 amino acids long. V lost 2 bases to trimming and J lost 4 bases, with 6 bases between them. CDR1 is KGHSH and CDR2 is LQKENI in the germline V gene. CDR3 sequence reads: CASSPDRNQPQHF. In nucleotides, the CDR3 is TGTGCCAGCTCACCAGACAGAAATCAGCCCCAGCATTTT.

This CDR3 is CASSYLGLAEDTQYF. In DNA form, the CDR3 reads TGTGCCAGCAGTTACCTCGGACTAGCGGAAGATACGCAGTATTTT. The chain has TRBV6-5 and TRBJ2-3; 10 nucleotides line up with TRBD2. The V and J ends lost 2 bases and 5 bases, in that order; junction bases with no gene match: 4. Germline V lookup: CDR1 MNHEY, CDR2 SVGAGI. The CDR3 has 15 residues.

V and J are TRBV2 and TRBJ1-5, with TRBD1 identical over 8 bases. V lost 1 base to trimming and J lost 3 bases; unmatched junction nucleotides: 2. The germline V gene encodes CDR1 SNHLY and CDR2 FYNNEI. There are 15 residues in the CDR3. DNA of the CDR3: TGTGCCAGCAGTGAAGAGACAGGGGACAATCAGCCCCAGCATTTT. It specifies CASSEETGDNQPQHF.

This chain links TRBV3-1 (or the pseudogene TRBV3-2) with TRBJ2-7, with D uncertain. V was trimmed by 3 bases and J by 2 bases, leaving 5 bases between them. The CDR3 loop spans 12 amino acids. Germline assignment: CDR1 LGHDT and CDR2 YNNKEL (reference sequence). The CDR3 sequence: CASSHRTYEQYF. CDR3 bases: TGTGCCAGCAGCCACAGGACCTACGAGCAGTACTTC.

The chain is built from TRBV6-5 and TRBJ1-2; the D gene is possibly TRBD1 (5 bases). Trimming removed 2 bases at V and 5 bases at J, with 12 bases between. CDR3 size: 14 residues. Germline values: CDR1 MNHEY, CDR2 SVGAGI. DNA of the CDR3: TGTGCCAGCAGTTACCGACAGACACCATATGGCTACACCTTC. Translation gives CASSYRQTPYGYTF.

In its sample, this clone was seen a few times. The chain couples TRBV30 to TRBJ1-1; D unresolved. Germline V CDR1 and CDR2: GTSNPN, SVGIG (reference sequence). V was pared by 1 base and J by 0 bases, with 12 bases between. CDR3 length equals 15 residues. CDR3 loop: CAWSADWNMNTEAFF. The DNA of the CDR3 is TGTGCCTGGAGTGCTGACTGGAACATGAACACTGAAGCTTTCTTT.

The rearrangement links TRBV27 to TRBJ2-3; TRBD1 matches 7 bases. Germline-derived CDR1 and CDR2 are MNHEY and SMNVEV (reference sequence). CDR3 length: 15 residues. V shed 0 bases, J shed 4 bases, and the junction held 4 bases outside the gene matches. The CDR3 spells CASSLSGTVSDTQYF. DNA for the CDR3: TGTGCCAGCAGTTTATCAGGGACAGTTTCAGATACGCAGTATTTT.